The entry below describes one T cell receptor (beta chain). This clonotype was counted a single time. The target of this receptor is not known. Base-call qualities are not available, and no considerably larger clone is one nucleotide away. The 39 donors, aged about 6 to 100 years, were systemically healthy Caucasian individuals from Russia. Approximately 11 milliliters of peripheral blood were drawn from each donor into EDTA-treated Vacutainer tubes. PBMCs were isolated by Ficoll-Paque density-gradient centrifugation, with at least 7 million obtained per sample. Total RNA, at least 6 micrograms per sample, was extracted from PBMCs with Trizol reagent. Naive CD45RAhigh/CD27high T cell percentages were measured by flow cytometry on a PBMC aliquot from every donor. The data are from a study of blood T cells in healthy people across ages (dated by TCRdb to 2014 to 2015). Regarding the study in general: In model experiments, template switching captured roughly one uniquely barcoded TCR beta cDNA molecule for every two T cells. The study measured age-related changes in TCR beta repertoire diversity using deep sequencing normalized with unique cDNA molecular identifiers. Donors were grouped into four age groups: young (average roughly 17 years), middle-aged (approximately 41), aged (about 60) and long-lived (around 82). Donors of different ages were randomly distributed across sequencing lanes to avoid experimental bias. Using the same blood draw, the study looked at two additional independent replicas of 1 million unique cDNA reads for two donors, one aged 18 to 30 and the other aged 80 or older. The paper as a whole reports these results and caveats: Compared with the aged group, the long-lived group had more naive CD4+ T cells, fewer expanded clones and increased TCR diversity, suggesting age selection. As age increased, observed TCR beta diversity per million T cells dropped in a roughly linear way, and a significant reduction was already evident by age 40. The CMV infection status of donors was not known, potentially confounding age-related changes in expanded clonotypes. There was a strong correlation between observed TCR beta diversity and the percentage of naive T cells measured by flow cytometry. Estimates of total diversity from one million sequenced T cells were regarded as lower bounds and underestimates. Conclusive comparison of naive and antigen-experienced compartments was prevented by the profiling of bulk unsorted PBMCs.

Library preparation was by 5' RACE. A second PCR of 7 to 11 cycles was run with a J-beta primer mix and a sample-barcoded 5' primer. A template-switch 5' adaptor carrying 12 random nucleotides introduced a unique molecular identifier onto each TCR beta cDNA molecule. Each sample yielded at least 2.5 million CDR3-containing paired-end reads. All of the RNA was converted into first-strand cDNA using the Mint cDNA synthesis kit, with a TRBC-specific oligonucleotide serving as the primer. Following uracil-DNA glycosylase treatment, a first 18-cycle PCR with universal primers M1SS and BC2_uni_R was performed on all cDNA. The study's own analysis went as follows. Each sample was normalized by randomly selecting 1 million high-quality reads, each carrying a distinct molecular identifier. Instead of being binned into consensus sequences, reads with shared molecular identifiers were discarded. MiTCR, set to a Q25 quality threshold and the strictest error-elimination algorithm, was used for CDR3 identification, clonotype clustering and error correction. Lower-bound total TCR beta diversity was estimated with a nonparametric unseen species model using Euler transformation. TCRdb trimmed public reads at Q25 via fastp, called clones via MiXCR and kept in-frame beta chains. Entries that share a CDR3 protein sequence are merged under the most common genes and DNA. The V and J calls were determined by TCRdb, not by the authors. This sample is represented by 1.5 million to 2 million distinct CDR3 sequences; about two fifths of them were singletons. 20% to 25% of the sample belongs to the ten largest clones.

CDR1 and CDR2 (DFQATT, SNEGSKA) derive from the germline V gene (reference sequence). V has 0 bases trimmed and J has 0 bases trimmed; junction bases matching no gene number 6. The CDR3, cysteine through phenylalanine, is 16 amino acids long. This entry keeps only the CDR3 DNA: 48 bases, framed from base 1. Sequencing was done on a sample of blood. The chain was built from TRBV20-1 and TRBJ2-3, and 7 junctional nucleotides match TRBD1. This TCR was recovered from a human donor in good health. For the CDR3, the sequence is CSARDIGQASTDTQYF. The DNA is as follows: TGCAGTGCTAGAGATATAGGACAGGCTAGCACAGATACGCAGTATTTT.